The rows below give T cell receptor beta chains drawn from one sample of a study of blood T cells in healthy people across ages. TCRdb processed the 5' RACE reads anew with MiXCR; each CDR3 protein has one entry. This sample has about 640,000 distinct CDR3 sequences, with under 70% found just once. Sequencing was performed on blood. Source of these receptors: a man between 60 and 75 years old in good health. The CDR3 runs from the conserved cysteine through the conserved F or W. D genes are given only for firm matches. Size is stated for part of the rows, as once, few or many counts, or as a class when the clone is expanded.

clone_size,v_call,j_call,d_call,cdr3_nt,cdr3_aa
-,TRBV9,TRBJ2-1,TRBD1,TGTGCCAGCAGCGTAGGGGGACAGGCTCATTCCCAGCAGTTCTTC,CASSVGGQAHSQQFF
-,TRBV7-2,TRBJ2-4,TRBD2,TGTGCCAGCAGCTCTAGGAGGGCTAGCGGGGCAAACATTCAGTACTTC,CASSSRRASGANIQYF
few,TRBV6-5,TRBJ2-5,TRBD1,TGTGCCAGCAGGCGCCGGGACAGGGGGTACCAAGAGACCCAGTACTTC,CASRRRDRGYQETQYF
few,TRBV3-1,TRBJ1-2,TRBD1,TGTGCCAGCAGCCCACGTGGACAGGGCGGCTATGGCTACACCTTC,CASSPRGQGGYGYTF
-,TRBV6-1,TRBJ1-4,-,TGTGCCAGCAGTCCCCGAGCACAAATGATGGGAGAAGAACTGTTTTTT,CASSPRAQMMGEELFF
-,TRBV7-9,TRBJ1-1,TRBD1,TGTGCCAGCAGCCAAGGGACAGGCACTGAAGCTTTCTTT,CASSQGTGTEAFF
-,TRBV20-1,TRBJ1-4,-,TGCAGTGCTAGAGATTGGATAAATGAAAAACTGTTTTTT,CSARDWINEKLFF
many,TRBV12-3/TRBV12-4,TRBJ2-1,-,TGTGCCAGCAGTTCCGGGACACCGAGCATGTTCTTC,CASSSGTPSMFF
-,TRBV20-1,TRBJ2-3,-,TGCAGTGCCTCCCCTCGCAGGGACCCCCAGTATTTT,CSASPRRDPQYF
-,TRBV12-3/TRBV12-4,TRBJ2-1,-,TGTGCCAGCCACGACGAGCAGTTCTTC,CASHDEQFF
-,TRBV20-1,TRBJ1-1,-,TGCAGTGCTAGTGGGGGCCAGGTTAGTACCACTGAAGCTTTCTTT,CSASGGQVSTTEAFF
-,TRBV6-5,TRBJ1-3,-,TGTGCCAGCAGTTACTCACGCTCTGGAAACACCATATATTTT,CASSYSRSGNTIYF
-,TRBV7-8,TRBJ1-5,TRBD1,TGTGCCAGCAGCCTACGGAGACAGGGCGATCAGCCCCAGCATTTT,CASSLRRQGDQPQHF
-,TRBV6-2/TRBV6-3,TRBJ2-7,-,TGTGCCAGCAGTTACTCGGACCAGGGGTTCGCCTACGAGCAGTACTTC,CASSYSDQGFAYEQYF
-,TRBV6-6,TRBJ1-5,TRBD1,TGTGCCAGCAGAAAACAGGGGATGGGCAATCAGCCCCAGCATTTT,CASRKQGMGNQPQHF
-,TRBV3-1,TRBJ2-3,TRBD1,TGTGCCAGCAGCCACCCCACAGGGGGCTTTGAGGATACGCAGTATTTT,CASSHPTGGFEDTQYF
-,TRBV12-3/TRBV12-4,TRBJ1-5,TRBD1,TGTGCCAGCAGCATCTACAGGGGAGGTCAGCCCCAGCATTTT,CASSIYRGGQPQHF
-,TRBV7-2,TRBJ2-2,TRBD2,TGTGCCAGCATCGCGGGACTAGCGGGAACCGGGGAGCTGTTTTTT,CASIAGLAGTGELFF
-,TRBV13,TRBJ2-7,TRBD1,TGTGCCAGCAGCTCTGCCGGGACAGGGGGCGACGAGCAGTACTTC,CASSSAGTGGDEQYF
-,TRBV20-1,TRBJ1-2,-,TGCAGTGCTCGTCTAGGGGGGCGGGATGGCTACACCTTC,CSARLGGRDGYTF